What follows are 2 T cell receptor beta chains derived from one specimen sequenced in a study of cytomegalovirus exposure and HLA in healthy donors. Profiling relied on immunoSEQ multiplex PCR, and the TCRdb table lists in-frame clones only, not all of them. The repertoire holds 130,000 or so clones, with around nine tenths as singletons. The sequencing input was PBMCs. The receptor set was obtained from a woman aged 18-29 years in good health and CMV-seronegative.

The chain uses TRBV27 and TRBJ2-5; 10 positions agree with TRBD1. The CDR3 spans 15 residues. V lost 6 bases, J lost 5 bases, and 9 bases stayed unmatched. Germline V gives CDR1 MNHEY, CDR2 SMNVEV (reference sequence). CDR3 coding DNA: TGTGCCAGCAGGACAAGGGACAGGGGCTGGGAGACCCAGTACTTC. It yields the protein CASRTRDRGWETQYF.

V is TRBV19 and J is TRBJ2-7, with no clear D. Between the trimmed V and J ends, which lost 6 bases and 0 bases, there was a span of 6 bases. Germline V gene lookup returns CDR1 LNHDA and CDR2 SQIVND (reference sequence). CDR3 length: 12 residues. CDR3 bases: TGTGCCAGTAGCGAGAGCTCCTACGAGCAGTACTTC. It codes for CASSESSYEQYF.